This TCR beta chain was obtained from a study of blood T cell repertoires in COVID-19 (TCRdb year 2020). A note on the overall study: Collaborator samples came from the United States, Italy and Spain and covered acute and convalescent phases of COVID-19. The prospective study material was composed of cDNA or gDNA derived from T cells, B-cell-depleted T cells, or PBMCs. The sample metadata nearly always contained a de-identified subject ID, COVID-19 status, age in years and sex. Samples came from the ongoing ImmuneRACE study (first 160 participants) plus 1,254 subjects from 6 global collaborators. HLA class I and class II types, where available, came from metadata supplied by the sample provider rather than from assay-based typing. The repertoires were released in a freely available public database meant as a resource for research on the immune response to SARS-CoV-2. Subjects who had been exposed to COVID-19, were actively infected with it, or had recovered from it provided the deeply sampled blood TCRbeta repertoires that made up the dataset. The paper as a whole reports these results and caveats: The quantity of clinical and demographic metadata differed by source and by participant and was supplied without curation.

The immunoSEQ Assay, a bias-controlled multiplex PCR, was used to amplify TCRbeta CDR3 regions from genomic DNA. The source study handled its data this way. Nucleated cell counts per sample were estimated from amplification of reference gene primers within the assay. To quantify the absolute abundance of each unique TCRbeta CDR3 rearrangement, sequence reads were collapsed and filtered. For each sample, productive Simpson clonality was calculated by taking the square root of Simpson's diversity index across productive rearrangements. TCRdb mirrors the immuneACCESS table, restricted to in-frame sequences. Some clones are absent from its copies; in checked studies, under half trace to an unresolved V gene, and the reason for the others is unknown. For V, J and clone size, that table is used; D and trimming come from the DNA. The sample has 300,000 to 450,000 clones on record, approximately 81% of them singletons. The ten biggest clones cover roughly 3.7% of the sample.

From cysteine to phenylalanine, the CDR3 is 15 amino acids long. The entry retains the CDR3 DNA only, 45 bases that are in frame from base 1. Trimming at the junction amounts to 7 bases on V and 5 bases on J, and the germline ends lie 18 bases apart. The germline V gene (reference sequence) provides CDR1 MNHNY and CDR2 SVGAGI. Collaborating institutions collected whole blood in K2EDTA tubes following their own protocols. Collaborator samples were shipped for TCRbeta analysis as frozen whole blood, isolated PBMCs, or DNA extracted from either sample type. This clone has only one observation. Its recognized antigen is unknown. No much larger clonotype is one base removed from it; base qualities were not supplied.

This receptor was taken from a woman aged 18-35 years with acute or convalescent COVID-19. The sample was peripheral blood. This sequence uses TRBV6-6 and TRBJ1-5; TRBD1 could be the D gene, as 6 bases match. The CDR3: CASKIRRQADQPQHF. The nucleotides read TGTGCCAGCAAAATTAGGAGACAGGCGGATCAGCCCCAGCATTTT.